The TCR beta chain described here comes from a study of T cells after yellow fever vaccination. Broader study findings: Only a minor proportion of clonotypes was detected across both CD4 and CD8 compartments.

One entry per CDR3 protein, called by TCRdb with MiXCR from the 5' RACE reads. The sample has over 85,000 distinct CDR3 sequences, more than 7.5% seen once. Sequencing was performed on CD8+ T cells not binding an NS4B(214-222) dextramer, sorted from PBMCs, taken roughly 15 days after the first yellow fever vaccination. The receptor comes from a man aged 18 to 30 who received the YFV17D yellow fever vaccine.

This CDR3 reads CASSLAGGGFTDTQYF. The DNA for the CDR3 is TGTGCCAGCAGCTTAGCTGGCGGGGGGTTCACAGATACGCAGTATTTT. The chain carries TRBV11-2 and TRBJ2-3; 8 bases align to TRBD2. The CDR3 loop spans 16 amino acids. With V trimmed by 1 base and J by 2 bases, 5 bases remained unmatched. Germline CDR1 SGHAT, CDR2 FQNNGV.